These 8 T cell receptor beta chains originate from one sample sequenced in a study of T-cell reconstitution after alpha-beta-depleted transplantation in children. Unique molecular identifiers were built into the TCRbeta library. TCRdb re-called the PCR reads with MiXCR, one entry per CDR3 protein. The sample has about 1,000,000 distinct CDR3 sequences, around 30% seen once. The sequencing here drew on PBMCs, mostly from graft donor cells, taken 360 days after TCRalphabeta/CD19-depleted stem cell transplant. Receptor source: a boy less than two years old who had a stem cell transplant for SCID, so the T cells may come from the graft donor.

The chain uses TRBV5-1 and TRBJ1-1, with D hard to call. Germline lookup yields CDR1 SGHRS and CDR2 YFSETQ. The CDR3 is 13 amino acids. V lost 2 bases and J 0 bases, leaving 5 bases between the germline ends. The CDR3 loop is CASSFRMNTEAFF. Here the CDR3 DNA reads TGCGCCAGCAGCTTTAGAATGAACACTGAAGCTTTCTTT.

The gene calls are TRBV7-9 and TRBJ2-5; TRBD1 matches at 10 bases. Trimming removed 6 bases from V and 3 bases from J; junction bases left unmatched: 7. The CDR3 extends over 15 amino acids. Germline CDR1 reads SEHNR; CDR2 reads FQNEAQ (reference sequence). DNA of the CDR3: TGTGCCAGCAGTCGGGCGGGACAGGGGAAAGAGACCCAGTACTTC. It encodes CASSRAGQGKETQYF.

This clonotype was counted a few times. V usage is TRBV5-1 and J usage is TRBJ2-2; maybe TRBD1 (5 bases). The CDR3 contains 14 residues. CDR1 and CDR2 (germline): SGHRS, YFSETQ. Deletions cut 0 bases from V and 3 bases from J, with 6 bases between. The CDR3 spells CASSLGQHTGELFF. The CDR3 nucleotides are TGCGCCAGCAGCTTGGGACAGCACACCGGGGAGCTGTTTTTT. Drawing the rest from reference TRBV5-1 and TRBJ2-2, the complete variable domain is KAGVTQTPRYLIKTRGQQVTLSCSPISGHRSVSWYQQTPGQGLQFLFEYFSETQRNKGNFPGRFSGRQFSNSRSEMNVSTLELGDSALYLCASSLGQHTGELFFGEGSRLTVL.

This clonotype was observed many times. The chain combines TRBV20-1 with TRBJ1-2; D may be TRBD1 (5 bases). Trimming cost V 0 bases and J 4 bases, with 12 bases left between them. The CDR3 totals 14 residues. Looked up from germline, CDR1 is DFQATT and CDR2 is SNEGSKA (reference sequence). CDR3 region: CSARDGHTSYGYTF. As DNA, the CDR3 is TGCAGTGCTAGAGATGGACATACTTCCTATGGCTACACCTTC.

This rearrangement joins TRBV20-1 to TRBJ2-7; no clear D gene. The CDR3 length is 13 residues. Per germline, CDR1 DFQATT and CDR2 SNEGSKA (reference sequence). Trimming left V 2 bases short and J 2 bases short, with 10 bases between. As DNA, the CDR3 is TGCAGTGCTAGATTGGGCCTTACCTACGAGCAGTACTTC. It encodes CSARLGLTYEQYF.

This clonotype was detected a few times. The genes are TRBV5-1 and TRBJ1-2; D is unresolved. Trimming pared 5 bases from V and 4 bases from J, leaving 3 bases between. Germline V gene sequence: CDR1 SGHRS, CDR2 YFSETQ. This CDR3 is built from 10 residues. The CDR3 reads CASRSYGYTF. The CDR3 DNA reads TGCGCCAGCAGAAGCTATGGCTACACCTTC.

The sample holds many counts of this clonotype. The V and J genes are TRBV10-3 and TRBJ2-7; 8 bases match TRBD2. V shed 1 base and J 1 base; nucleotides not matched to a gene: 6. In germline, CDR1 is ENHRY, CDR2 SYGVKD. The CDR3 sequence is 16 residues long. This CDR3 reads CAISEYTSGMSYEQYF. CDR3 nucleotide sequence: TGTGCCATCAGTGAGTACACTAGCGGAATGTCCTACGAGCAGTACTTC.

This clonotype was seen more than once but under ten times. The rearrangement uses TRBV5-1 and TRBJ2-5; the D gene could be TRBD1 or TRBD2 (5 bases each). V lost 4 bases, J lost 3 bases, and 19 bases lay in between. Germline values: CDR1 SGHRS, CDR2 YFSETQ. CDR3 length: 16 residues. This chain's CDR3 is CASSPLPGTAKETQYF. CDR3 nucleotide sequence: TGCGCCAGCAGCCCTCTCCCCGGGACCGCCAAAGAGACCCAGTACTTC.